This T cell receptor (beta chain) was identified in a study of beta chain features in type 1 diabetes. Germline CDR1 and CDR2: GTSNPN and SVGIG (reference sequence). This CDR3 comprises 14 residues. V lost 5 bases, J lost 5 bases, and 18 bases lay in between. Expressed TCRB transcripts were sequenced because the entire RNA isolate underwent reverse transcription. Naive, central memory and regulatory T cell samples yielded some 3.9 million reads on average. This table comes from immunoSEQ multiplex PCR, and its TCRdb copy is limited to in-frame clones, with some not included. The data show about half a million clones, with 25% to 35% seen just once and roughly 0.06% held by the top ten. General study points: Within the patient group, naive, central memory and Treg TCRB repertoires appeared more similar to each other than within healthy donors.

By way of CD45RO/CCR7/CD25/CD127/CD95/CD27, the CD4+ regulatory, stem cell-like memory, central memory and naive cells were sorted. This clone came up a few times. No antigen is known for it. This sequence joins TRBV30 and TRBJ1-2; tentatively, D is TRBD1 (5 bases). This clonotype was obtained from a man aged 18 to 29 in good health. The sequenced sample consisted of naive CD4+ T cells from blood. The CDR3 DNA sequence: TGTGCCTGGTTAACAGGCGGGGAGAAGTATGGCTACACCTTC. Its protein is CAWLTGGEKYGYTF.